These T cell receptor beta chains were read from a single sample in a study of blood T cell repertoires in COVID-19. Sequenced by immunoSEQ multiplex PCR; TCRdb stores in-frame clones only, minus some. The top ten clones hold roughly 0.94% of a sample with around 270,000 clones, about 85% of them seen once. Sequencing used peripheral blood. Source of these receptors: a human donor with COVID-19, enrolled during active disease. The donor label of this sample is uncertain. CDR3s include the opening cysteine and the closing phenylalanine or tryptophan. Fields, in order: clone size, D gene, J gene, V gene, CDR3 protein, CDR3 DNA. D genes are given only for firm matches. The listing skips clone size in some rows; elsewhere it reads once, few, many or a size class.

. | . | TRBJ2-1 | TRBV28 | CASSLWRQGGNEQFF | TGTGCCAGCAGTTTATGGAGGCAGGGTGGCAATGAGCAGTTCTTC
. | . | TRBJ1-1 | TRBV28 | CASSLDSANTEAFF | TGTGCCAGCAGTTTAGACAGCGCGAACACTGAAGCTTTCTTT
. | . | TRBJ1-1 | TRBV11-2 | CASSFLNPEVSTEAFF | TGTGCCAGCAGCTTTCTGAACCCGGAGGTGAGCACTGAAGCTTTCTTT
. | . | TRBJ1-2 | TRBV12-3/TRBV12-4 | CASSFSGARGYTF | TGTGCCAGCAGTTTCTCAGGGGCGCGAGGCTACACCTTC
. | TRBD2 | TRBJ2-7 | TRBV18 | CASSPGLAGGTYEQYF | TGTGCCAGCTCACCGGGACTAGCGGGGGGAACCTACGAGCAGTACTTC
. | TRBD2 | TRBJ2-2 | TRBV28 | CASSLGGRGNTGELFF | TGTGCCAGCAGTTTAGGGGGGAGGGGTAACACCGGGGAGCTGTTTTTT
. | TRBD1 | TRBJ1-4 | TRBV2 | CASSKRDRGQKLFF | TGTGCCAGCAGTAAGCGGGACAGGGGGCAAAAACTGTTTTTT
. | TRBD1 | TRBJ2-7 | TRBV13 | CASSRPGTGKNEQYF | TGTGCCAGCAGCCGCCCCGGGACAGGGAAAAACGAGCAGTACTTC
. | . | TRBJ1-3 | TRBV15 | CATSPRSPGNTIYF | TGTGCCACCAGCCCTCGGTCCCCAGGGAACACCATATATTTT
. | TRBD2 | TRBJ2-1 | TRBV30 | CAWSPGLADTYNEQFF | TGTGCCTGGAGTCCTGGACTAGCGGATACCTACAATGAGCAGTTCTTC
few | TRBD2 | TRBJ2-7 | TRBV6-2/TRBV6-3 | CASSYYLAEGSYEQYF | TGTGCCAGCAGTTACTACCTAGCGGAGGGTTCTTACGAGCAGTACTTC
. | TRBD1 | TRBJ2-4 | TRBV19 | CASSTAGDRLNIQYF | TGTGCCAGTAGTACAGCTGGGGACAGGTTGAACATTCAGTACTTC
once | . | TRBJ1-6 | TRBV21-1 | CASSFLGAGRLSSPLHF | TGTGCCAGCAGCTTCCTCGGGGCAGGGAGGTTAAGCTCACCCCTCCACTTT
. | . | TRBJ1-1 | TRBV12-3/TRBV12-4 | CASIPRGFTEAFF | TGTGCCAGCATCCCGCGGGGGTTCACTGAAGCTTTCTTT
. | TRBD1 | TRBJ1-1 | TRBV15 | CATSREGGQGDRAFF | TGTGCCACCAGCAGAGAGGGCGGACAGGGCGATCGTGCTTTCTTT
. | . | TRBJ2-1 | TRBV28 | CASRKGMGNEQFF | TGTGCCAGCAGGAAGGGGATGGGGAATGAGCAGTTCTTC
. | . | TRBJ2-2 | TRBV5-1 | CASSFTDRPGELFF | TGCGCCAGCAGCTTCACAGACAGACCAGGGGAGCTGTTTTTT
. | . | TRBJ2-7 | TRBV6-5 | CASSYLSGGVDYEQYF | TGTGCCAGCAGTTACTTATCTGGCGGGGTCGACTACGAGCAGTACTTC
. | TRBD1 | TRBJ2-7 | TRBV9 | CASSKGQSSYEQYF | TGTGCCAGCAGTAAGGGACAGAGTTCCTACGAGCAGTACTTC
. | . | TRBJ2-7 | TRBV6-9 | CASSLRPGHRVTYEQYF | TGTGCCAGCAGTTTAAGGCCCGGCCACAGGGTCACCTACGAGCAGTACTTC
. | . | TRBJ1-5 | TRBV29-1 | CSVVVTGSNQPQHF | TGCAGCGTTGTGGTTACCGGTAGCAATCAGCCCCAGCATTTT
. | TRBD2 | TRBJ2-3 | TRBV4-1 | CASSQVLAGVILGLDTQYF | TGCGCCAGCAGCCAAGTGCTAGCGGGAGTAATCTTGGGTCTTGATACGCAGTATTTT
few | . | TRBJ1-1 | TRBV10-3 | CAITGGQGMNTEAFF | TGTGCCATCACCGGCGGTCAGGGGATGAACACTGAAGCTTTCTTT
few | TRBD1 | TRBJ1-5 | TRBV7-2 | CASSLGTGLNQPQHF | TGTGCCAGCAGCTTAGGGACAGGGCTGAATCAGCCCCAGCATTTT
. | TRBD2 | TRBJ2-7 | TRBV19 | CASSIQYLAGASYEQYF | TGTGCCAGTAGTATACAATACCTAGCGGGAGCCTCCTACGAGCAGTACTTC
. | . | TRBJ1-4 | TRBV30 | CAWSPGGKLFF | TGTGCCTGGAGTCCGGGGGGAAAACTGTTTTTT
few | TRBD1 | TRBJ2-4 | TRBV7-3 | CASSSGQGFDIQYF | TGTGCCAGCAGCTCGGGACAGGGGTTCGACATTCAGTACTTC
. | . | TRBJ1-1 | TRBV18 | CASSPDLNTEAFF | TGTGCCAGCTCGCCAGACTTGAACACTGAAGCTTTCTTT